These 29 T cell receptor beta chains were all obtained from the same sample, sequenced in a study of shared clonotypes between healthy human individuals. TCRdb's table, derived via immunoSEQ multiplex PCR, lists solely in-frame clones and lacks some. This sample has around 2.1 million clones, with about 94% found just once. Material for sequencing was naive CD4+ T cells sorted from blood. Subset described: CD45RA+ positively selected. These receptors all stem from a man younger than 35 in good health.

The chain links TRBV25-1 to TRBJ1-5; possibly TRBD1 for D (6 bases). Per germline, CDR1 MGHDK and CDR2 SYGVNS. The germline V and J ends were trimmed by 5 bases and 5 bases, with 13 bases remaining between them. The CDR3 runs 14 residues. CDR3 DNA: TGTGCCAGCAGTCAGCAAGGGGGTGATCAGCCCCAGCATTTT. Its protein product is CASSQQGGDQPQHF.

The V and J genes are TRBV9 and TRBJ2-7; weak D call: TRBD2 (6 bases). The CDR3 contains 14 residues. V was pared by 3 bases and J by 2 bases, with 12 bases between. The germline CDR1 and CDR2 sequences are SGDLS and YYNGEE. CDR3 in amino acids: CASSAGDSTYEQYF. The DNA for the CDR3 is TGTGCCAGCAGCGCGGGGGACTCCACCTACGAGCAGTACTTC. The whole variable domain, remainder taken from reference TRBV9 and TRBJ2-7, is DSGVTQTPKHLITATGQRVTLRCSPRSGDLSVYWYQQSLDQGLQFLIQYYNGEERAKGNILERFSAQQFPDLHSELNLSSLELGDSALYFCASSAGDSTYEQYFGPGTRLTVT.

The chain recombines TRBV30 with TRBJ1-4; D not resolved. V was cut by 5 bases and J by 0 bases, with 16 bases left in between. Germline loops: CDR1 GTSNPN, CDR2 SVGIG (reference sequence). The CDR3 is 16 amino acids. CDR3 sequence reads: CAWARAPGTTNEKLFF. The CDR3 DNA reads as TGTGCCTGGGCACGGGCCCCGGGGACAACTAATGAAAAACTGTTTTTT. The whole variable domain, remainder taken from reference TRBV30 and TRBJ1-4, is SQTIHQWPATLVQPVGSPLSLECTVEGTSNPNLYWYRQAAGRGLQLLFYSVGIGQISSEVPQNLSASRPQDRQFILSSKKLLLSDSGFYLCAWARAPGTTNEKLFFGSGTQLSVL.

This rearrangement joins TRBV29-1 to TRBJ2-5; the match to TRBD2 covers 10 bases. The germline V gene encodes CDR1 SQVTM and CDR2 ANQGSEA. The CDR3 has 14 residues. The trim removed 8 bases at V and 4 bases at J, leaving 10 bases unmatched. CDR3 protein: CSIGRGLARETQYF. As DNA, the CDR3 is TGCAGCATTGGTCGGGGACTAGCGAGAGAGACCCAGTACTTC.

The chain carries TRBV6-5 and TRBJ1-2; 10 bases are a match to TRBD1. Germline CDR1 is MNHEY and CDR2 is SVGAGI. This CDR3 has 14 amino acids. V trimming: 7 bases; J trimming: 5 bases; junction bases outside the gene matches: 7. The CDR3 sequence is CASNPTGGLYGYTF. CDR3 nucleotide sequence: TGTGCCAGCAACCCGACAGGGGGCTTATATGGCTACACCTTC.

The chain uses TRBV7-2 and TRBJ2-1; D is possibly TRBD2 (6 bases). The CDR3 spans 17 residues. V shed 0 bases and J shed 3 bases, with 15 bases lying between them. Germline assignment: CDR1 SGHTA and CDR2 FQGNSA. The CDR3 DNA sequence: TGTGCCAGCAGCTTAGCGTACCGCGGGAAACTCTACAATGAGCAGTTCTTC. This translates into CASSLAYRGKLYNEQFF.

The genes are TRBV7-2 and TRBJ2-5; D gene unclear. This CDR3 has 12 amino acids. V gave up 5 bases and J gave up 7 bases, with 11 bases separating them. In germline, CDR1 is SGHTA, CDR2 FQGNSA. CDR3 in amino acids: CASSDNVGTQYF. Written as DNA, the CDR3 is TGTGCCAGCAGCGACAACGTCGGGACCCAGTACTTC.

The genes are TRBV5-1 and TRBJ2-7, with 9 bases lining up with TRBD2. With V trimmed by 0 bases and J by 4 bases, 8 bases remained unmatched. This CDR3 is 16 amino acids long. Germline CDR1 is SGHRS and CDR2 is YFSETQ. The CDR3 here is CASSLESAGGPYEQYF. The CDR3 bases are TGCGCCAGCAGCTTGGAAAGCGCGGGAGGGCCTTACGAGCAGTACTTC.

The V and J genes are TRBV7-2 and TRBJ2-4; a weak D match, TRBD2 (5 bases). Germline V gives CDR1 SGHTA, CDR2 FQGNSA. This CDR3 is 13 amino acids long. Trimming took 5 bases from V and 8 from J, leaving 13 bases between them. CDR3 amino acids: CASSREGVHIQYF. The CDR3 DNA is TGTGCCAGCAGCCGAGAGGGAGTGCACATTCAGTACTTC.

This sequence joins TRBV10-3 and TRBJ1-4, with D unclear. V was trimmed by 4 bases and J by 9 bases, leaving 12 bases between them. This CDR3 comprises 13 residues. Looked up from germline, CDR1 is ENHRY and CDR2 is SYGVKD. CDR3 residues: CAISGAESKKLFF. The CDR3, as DNA: TGTGCCATCAGTGGGGCAGAAAGTAAAAAACTGTTTTTT.

Concerning this clone itself: At one of its ends the junction is not consistent with the germline gene, which may arise from a read error. The chain joins TRBV7-2 to TRBJ2-5, with D maybe TRBD1 (6 bases). The CDR3 runs to 15 residues. Germline V gene lookup returns CDR1 SGHTA and CDR2 FQGNSA. CDR3 DNA sequence: TGTGCCAGCGGCTTGGGCAGGGGAAGGCAAGAGACCCAGTACTTC. Its translation: CASGLGRGRQETQYF.

V is TRBV5-8 and J is TRBJ1-2; D gene ambiguous. The V end was cut by 0 bases, the J end by 4 bases, with 10 bases between. Per germline, CDR1 SGHTS and CDR2 YDEGEE. The CDR3 length is 14 residues. CDR3 in amino acids: CASSLGSTPYGYTF. CDR3 nucleotides: TGTGCCAGCAGCTTGGGGTCCACCCCCTATGGCTACACCTTC.

This rearrangement joins TRBV10-3 to TRBJ1-5; D gene ambiguous. The CDR3 has 14 amino acids. Trimming pared 3 bases from V and 6 bases from J, leaving 12 bases between. Per the germline V gene, CDR1 is ENHRY and CDR2 is SYGVKD. The CDR3: CAISEPGTFQPQHF. CDR3 DNA: TGTGCCATCAGTGAACCGGGTACGTTTCAGCCCCAGCATTTT.

CDR3 protein: CASSYSSGGNNEQFF. CDR3 nucleotides: TGTGCCAGCAGTTACTCGAGCGGGGGGAACAATGAGCAGTTCTTC. The chain has TRBV6-5 and TRBJ2-1, with 9 bases aligning to TRBD2. The germline gives CDR1 MNHEY, CDR2 SVGAGI. The J segment lost 5 bases and the V segment lost 0 bases, leaving 2 bases of the junction unmatched. The CDR3 is made up of 15 amino acids.

The chain carries TRBV13 and TRBJ2-7; TRBD2 might be the D (7 bases). The CDR3 loop spans 14 amino acids. V lost 5 bases and J lost 6, with 17 bases in between. Germline assignment: CDR1 PRHDT and CDR2 FYEKMQ (reference sequence). The CDR3 bases are TGTGCCAGCAGCCCCGAGGGGGGGGCAGGCGAGCAGTACTTC. It codes for CASSPEGGAGEQYF.

The rearrangement joins TRBV2 to TRBJ2-7; no definite D call. This CDR3 comprises 14 residues. Germline V gene lookup returns CDR1 SNHLY and CDR2 FYNNEI. With 7 bases removed from V and 1 base from J, the gap between germline ends came to 14 bases. The CDR3 nucleotides read TGTGCCAGCACCGTGGCGGCAGGATCCTACGAGCAGTACTTC. As protein: CASTVAAGSYEQYF.

The chain is built from TRBV6-5 and TRBJ1-2; D is possibly TRBD1 (5 bases). This CDR3 has 14 amino acids. Germline V gene data show CDR1 as MNHEY and CDR2 as SVGAGI. V lost 1 base, J lost 4 bases, and 10 bases lay in between. The CDR3 bases are TGTGCCAGCAGTTACTTAGGGGCGGGCTATGGCTACACCTTC. It is translated as CASSYLGAGYGYTF.

The gene calls are TRBV4-3 and TRBJ2-1; 9 positions agree with TRBD2. This CDR3 region has 15 residues. Germline V gene data show CDR1 as LGHNA and CDR2 as YSLEER. The junction had 5 bases not matched to a gene; V was cut back by 4 bases and J by 4 bases. The CDR3 is CASSLETSGYNEQFF. CDR3 coding DNA: TGCGCCAGCAGCCTAGAGACTAGCGGATACAATGAGCAGTTCTTC.

The rearrangement links TRBV6-5 to TRBJ1-2; D gene unclear. The ends were cut back, 6 bases at V and 2 bases at J, with 13 bases in the middle. The CDR3 is 14 residues long. Per germline, CDR1 MNHEY and CDR2 SVGAGI. CDR3 DNA: TGTGCCAGCAGACCCGGAGAGCCCAACTATGGCTACACCTTC. Encoded protein: CASRPGEPNYGYTF.

The J gene is TRBJ1-3, the V gene TRBV10-3; 9 nucleotides match TRBD1. CDR3 length: 17 residues. CDR1 is ENHRY, CDR2 SYGVKD, per germline. Unmatched junction bases numbered 9, after V lost 6 bases and J lost 0 bases. The CDR3 protein is CAISPGTGPSSGNTIYF. CDR3 coding DNA: TGTGCCATCAGCCCAGGGACAGGGCCAAGCTCTGGAAACACCATATATTTT.

This chain connects TRBV28 to TRBJ1-6; the D gene is possibly TRBD1 (6 bases). CDR3 length: 14 residues. CDR1 is MDHEN and CDR2 is SYDVKM in the germline V gene. The germline V and J ends were trimmed by 6 bases and 9 bases, with 15 bases remaining between them. The CDR3 here is CASRPGDISSPLHF. CDR3 sequence (DNA): TGTGCCAGCAGGCCAGGGGACATTAGTTCACCCCTCCACTTT.

The chain uses TRBV4-1 and TRBJ2-3; tentatively, D is TRBD1 (5 bases). The CDR3 totals 18 residues. Germline V gene sequence: CDR1 MGHRA, CDR2 YSYEKL. Trimming shortened V by 2 bases and J by 0 bases, and 18 bases separated the two germline ends. The CDR3 sequence: CASSQSYRQSSSTDTQYF. CDR3 DNA sequence: TGCGCCAGCAGCCAATCCTACCGACAGAGCTCTAGCACAGATACGCAGTATTTT.

This chain uses TRBV29-1 with TRBJ1-2; weak D call: TRBD1 (5 bases). CDR1 and CDR2 from the germline V gene are SQVTM and ANQGSEA. The CDR3 extends over 11 amino acids. The germline V and J ends were trimmed by 3 bases and 3 bases, with 5 bases remaining between them. CDR3: CSVETDYGYTF. The DNA for the CDR3 is TGCAGCGTTGAGACAGACTATGGCTACACCTTC.

The chain uses TRBV6-1 and TRBJ2-5; 8 bases are a match to TRBD2. Germline lookup yields CDR1 MNHNS and CDR2 SASEGT. J gave up 0 bases and V 0 bases, and 9 bases lay outside the gene matches. CDR3 length equals 18 residues. CDR3 loop: CASSEAGGAGGYQETQYF. CDR3 DNA: TGTGCCAGCAGTGAAGCGGGTGGGGCGGGAGGTTACCAAGAGACCCAGTACTTC.

The CDR3 DNA follows: TGTGCCAGCAGCAAAGGGGACACAGATACGCAGTATTTT. Its protein is CASSKGDTDTQYF. The chain couples TRBV21-1 to TRBJ2-3. TRBV21-1 is a documented pseudogene. CDR3 length: 13 residues.

CDR3 sequence reads: CATSTDPGQGQPQHF. The CDR3 DNA sequence: TGTGCCACCAGCACAGACCCGGGTCAGGGTCAGCCCCAGCATTTT. V usage is TRBV15 and J usage is TRBJ1-5; possibly TRBD1 for D (5 bases). The germline CDR1 and CDR2 sequences are LNHNV and YYDKDF (reference sequence). V dropped 4 bases and J dropped 6 bases, with 16 bases sitting between them. The CDR3 is 15 amino acids.

The CDR3 region is CASTSTGVYSPLHF. CDR3 bases: TGTGCCAGCACCTCGACAGGGGTTTATTCACCCCTCCACTTT. The chain combines TRBV6-5 with TRBJ1-6; 8 bases match TRBD1. The length of the CDR3 is 14 residues. Germline V gene data show CDR1 as MNHEY and CDR2 as SVGAGI. V shed 7 bases and J 8 bases; nucleotides not matched to a gene: 7.

The rearrangement links TRBV6-5 to TRBJ1-2; 7 bases align to TRBD1. CDR1 and CDR2 (germline): MNHEY, SVGAGI. The ends lost 6 bases at V and 4 bases at J; junction bases unmatched: 8. This CDR3 has 14 residues. The CDR3 protein is CASSKNRGIYGYTF. The CDR3, as DNA: TGTGCCAGCAGCAAGAACAGGGGCATCTATGGCTACACCTTC.

Notes on this clone: At the DNA level, this CDR3 is encoded by other sequences in the same sample as well. The V gene is TRBV5-1, the J gene TRBJ1-2; 9 bases map to TRBD1. V was pared by 2 bases and J by 5 bases, with 1 base of the junction left unmatched. Germline V gene data show CDR1 as SGHRS and CDR2 as YFSETQ. This CDR3 is 13 amino acids long. The CDR3 sequence: CASSFDRGYGYTF. CDR3 in DNA: TGCGCCAGCAGCTTTGACAGGGGGTATGGCTACACCTTC.